Following are 20 T cell receptor beta chains from one sample sequenced in a study of persistence of HIV-infected CD4 T cells. Sequencing used immunoSEQ version 4 in survey mode. Assay: immunoSEQ multiplex PCR; the TCRdb copy retains only in-frame clones and omits some. The sample has 25,000 to 35,000 clones, around 80% seen once. Cells were stimulated with CMV-infected fibroblast lysates at 10 ug/mL. Memory cells lacking CD40L and CD69 with high CD45RO were sorted. Their cognate antigens are unknown. Specimen: CD4+ T cells sorted from PBMCs after 18-hour stimulation, collected from a patient who received antiretroviral therapy. The receptors stem from an adult man with HIV who was CMV-seropositive.

This clone has just a few counts. The chain joins TRBV7-2 to TRBJ1-1, with 8 bases that match TRBD1. CDR1 is SGHTA and CDR2 is FQGNSA in the germline V gene. V shed 5 bases and J 7 bases; nucleotides not matched to a gene: 9. CDR3 size: 14 residues. The CDR3 sequence is CASSTRPGTGEAFF. The CDR3 DNA follows: TGTGCCAGCAGCACGCGACCTGGGACAGGTGAAGCTTTCTTT.

This sequence joins TRBV10-3 and TRBJ2-3; no clear D gene. Trimming removed 4 bases from V and 1 base from J, with 12 bases in between. Germline-derived CDR1 and CDR2 are ENHRY and SYGVKD. The CDR3 covers 15 residues. The CDR3 DNA reads as TGTGCCATCAGTGTGGGCCCGCCCCGCACAGATACGCAGTATTTT. Residues: CAISVGPPRTDTQYF.

The chain has TRBV5-1 and TRBJ2-2; D unclear. CDR3 length: 15 residues. Trimming removed 1 base from V and 1 base from J, with 8 bases in between. Germline values: CDR1 SGHRS, CDR2 YFSETQ. CDR3 DNA sequence: TGCGCCAGCAGCTTGCAAGCTATGAACACCGGGGAGCTGTTTTTT. It specifies CASSLQAMNTGELFF.

This chain links TRBV9 with TRBJ2-1; TRBD2 agrees at 7 bases. Germline V gives CDR1 SGDLS, CDR2 YYNGEE. The trim removed 2 bases at V and 5 bases at J, leaving 7 bases unmatched. The CDR3 sequence is 15 residues long. In DNA, the CDR3 is TGTGCCAGCAGCGTGTCTAGCGGAAGTCACAATGAGCAGTTCTTC. This encodes CASSVSSGSHNEQFF.

The rearrangement uses TRBV6-1 and TRBJ1-4, with 7 bases fitting TRBD1. Germline CDR1 is MNHNS and CDR2 is SASEGT. CDR3 size: 14 residues. V trimming: 3 bases; J trimming: 8 bases; junction bases outside the gene matches: 6. CDR3 residues: CASSETGMGEKLFF. The CDR3 coding sequence is TGTGCCAGCAGTGAGACAGGGATGGGAGAAAAACTGTTTTTT.

This sequence joins TRBV11-3 and TRBJ2-3; the D gene is possibly TRBD2 (5 bases). V was shortened by 2 bases and J by 8 bases, with 17 bases between the two germline ends. The germline V gene has CDR1 SGHNT and CDR2 YENEEA. This CDR3 has 15 residues. The DNA of the CDR3 is TGTGCCAGCAGCTTAACAACAGCTTCTGAGGGTACGCAGTATTTT. This codes for CASSLTTASEGTQYF.

The chain is built from TRBV5-4 and TRBJ2-3; 9 bases align to TRBD2. Per germline, CDR1 SGHNT and CDR2 YYREEE (reference sequence). The CDR3 extends over 16 amino acids. V was pared by 0 bases and J by 0 bases, with 2 bases of the junction left unmatched. CDR3 coding DNA: TGTGCCAGCAGCTTGGTAGCGGGGGCTAGCACAGATACGCAGTATTTT. Amino acids: CASSLVAGASTDTQYF.

The chain combines TRBV4-1 with TRBJ2-7, with TRBD1 matching over 8 bases. V dropped 4 bases and J dropped 7; count of bases not matched to a gene: 9. The CDR3 has 14 amino acids. CDR1 is MGHRA, CDR2 YSYEKL, per germline. The CDR3 is CASSRAGGAEEQYF. CDR3 in DNA: TGCGCCAGCAGCCGGGCAGGGGGCGCAGAAGAGCAGTACTTC.

The chain uses TRBV19 and TRBJ1-1, with 8 bases aligning to TRBD1. The junction had 7 bases not matched to a gene; V was cut back by 5 bases and J by 2 bases. Germline CDR1 LNHDA, CDR2 SQIVND (reference sequence). The CDR3 is made up of 15 amino acids. CDR3 sequence (DNA): TGTGCCAGTAGTTTGGGACAGGTCTTCAACACTGAAGCTTTCTTT. Encoded protein: CASSLGQVFNTEAFF.

The chain uses TRBV10-3 and TRBJ2-7; D assignment may be TRBD1 or TRBD2 (6 bases each). There are 15 residues in the CDR3. V lost 6 bases and J 1 base, leaving 16 bases between the germline ends. CDR1 is ENHRY, CDR2 SYGVKD, per germline. CDR3 DNA: TGTGCCATCAGGCGGGATCAGGGGTCTTCCTACGAGCAGTACTTC. Residues: CAIRRDQGSSYEQYF.

This rearrangement joins TRBV5-1 to TRBJ2-2; 9 positions agree with TRBD1. The CDR3 runs 15 residues. The V segment lost 5 bases and the J segment 5 bases; nucleotides outside the gene matches: 7. Germline V gene data show CDR1 as SGHRS and CDR2 as YFSETQ. The CDR3 here is CASRGTGGGTGELFF. CDR3 sequence (DNA): TGCGCCAGCAGGGGAACAGGGGGCGGAACCGGGGAGCTGTTTTTT.

This clone appeared once. The chain recombines TRBV28 with TRBJ1-2; the D gene is possibly TRBD1 (5 bases). This CDR3 spans 14 amino acids. CDR1 is MDHEN, CDR2 SYDVKM, per germline. Trimming pared 10 bases from V and 2 bases from J, leaving 17 bases between. The CDR3 DNA follows: TGTGCCACCATGGAGCTCACAGGAAACTATGGCTACACCTTC. Protein sequence: CATMELTGNYGYTF.

This chain joins TRBV2 and TRBJ1-5; D ambiguous. The germline V gene encodes CDR1 SNHLY and CDR2 FYNNEI. The CDR3 runs to 13 residues. Between the trimmed V and J ends, which lost 7 bases and 2 bases, there was a span of 9 bases. The CDR3 nucleotides read TGTGCCAGCATGGGTCCCGGCAATCAGCCCCAGCATTTT. Residues: CASMGPGNQPQHF. Drawing the rest from reference TRBV2 and TRBJ1-5, the complete variable domain is EPEVTQTPSHQVTQMGQEVILRCVPISNHLYFYWYRQILGQKVEFLVSFYNNEISEKSEIFDDQFSVERPDGSNFTLKIRSTKLEDSAMYFCASMGPGNQPQHFGDGTRLSIL.

The V gene is TRBV6-1, the J gene TRBJ2-4; a possible D gene is TRBD1 (5 bases). The germline CDR1 and CDR2 sequences are MNHNS and SASEGT. This CDR3 region has 14 residues. Trimming shortened V by 10 bases and J by 0 bases, and 13 bases separated the two germline ends. The CDR3 protein is CATTVFQAKNIQYF. The CDR3 DNA is TGTGCCACGACAGTTTTTCAAGCCAAAAACATTCAGTACTTC.

The genes are TRBV5-1 and TRBJ1-3; 9 nucleotides match TRBD1. V shed 0 bases, J shed 0 bases, and the junction held 1 base outside the gene matches. Germline values: CDR1 SGHRS, CDR2 YFSETQ. The CDR3 is 16 residues long. For the CDR3, the DNA is TGCGCCAGCAGCTTGGGGGACAGGGTCTCTGGAAACACCATATATTTT. It specifies CASSLGDRVSGNTIYF.

The chain recombines TRBV2 with TRBJ1-6; 11 bases match TRBD1. There are 14 residues in the CDR3. V was clipped by 5 bases and J by 9 bases; unmatched bases: 3. Germline CDR1 reads SNHLY; CDR2 reads FYNNEI. In DNA form, the CDR3 reads TGTGCCAGCAGTTTGGGACAGGGGGTTTCACCCCTCCACTTT. This gives the protein CASSLGQGVSPLHF.

V and J are TRBV6-5 and TRBJ2-7; D might be TRBD1 or TRBD2, each matching 6 bases. V lost 8 bases, J lost 4 bases, and 21 bases lay in between. The V gene's germline CDR1 is MNHEY and CDR2 SVGAGI. The CDR3 has 15 amino acids. CDR3 DNA: TGTGCCAGCCTGCGAGAGGGGGGCCCTCGGTACGAGCAGTACTTC. Protein product: CASLREGGPRYEQYF.

The genes are TRBV2 and TRBJ2-2, with TRBD1 matching over 9 bases. The CDR3 is 17 amino acids. The V and J ends lost 2 bases and 0 bases, in that order; junction bases with no gene match: 4. CDR1 SNHLY and CDR2 FYNNEI come from the germline V gene. CDR3 sequence (DNA): TGTGCCAGCAGTGAAAGGGGACAGGGACCGAACACCGGGGAGCTGTTTTTT. The encoded protein is CASSERGQGPNTGELFF.

The chain is built from TRBV28 and TRBJ2-7; 11 bases match TRBD2. The CDR3 sequence is 16 residues long. With 1 base clipped from V and 7 bases from J, the junction kept 9 bases outside the gene matches. The germline V gene has CDR1 MDHEN and CDR2 SYDVKM. Written as DNA, the CDR3 is TGTGCCAGCAGTTTATTGCCTAGCGGGGGGCCGGGGGAGCAGTACTTC. Translated: CASSLLPSGGPGEQYF.

The chain has TRBV20-1 and TRBJ1-4; no firm D call. The CDR3 spans 11 residues. Per the germline V gene, CDR1 is DFQATT and CDR2 is SNEGSKA (reference sequence). The V and J ends lost 7 bases and 8 bases respectively, with 11 bases between them. CDR3 sequence reads: CSVFTREKLFF. DNA of the CDR3: TGCAGTGTATTCACCCGCGAAAAACTGTTTTTT.